The T cell receptor beta chain described here comes from a study of graft-versus-host responses after intestinal transplantation (dated by TCRdb to the early 2020s). Study-wide context: Recipients received multivisceral, liver-intestinal, or isolated intestinal transplants. Anti-thymocyte globulin induction was given to all recipients, followed by maintenance tacrolimus and steroids for about 3 years. After intestinal transplantation, graft-versus-host and host-versus-graft alloreactive T cell clones were followed in the graft, circulation and bone marrow using bulk TCR-beta CDR3 sequencing. Alloreactive clones were identified by sequencing pre-transplant mixed lymphocyte reaction products and comparing these products with unstimulated pre-transplant donor and recipient T cells. The cohort enrolled 20 to 25 intestinal transplant recipients including one retransplant, and a few patients lacking pretransplant specimens were excluded. A peak of at least 4% donor T cells among recipient peripheral blood mononuclear cells was the definition used for donor T cell macrochimerism. Rather than going through the commercial service, samples from a few later patients were sequenced in-house on an Illumina MiSeq and processed with MiXCR. The study at large found these results: Early after transplant, peak levels of circulating GvH clones were found to be associated with declines in HvG clones. The conclusions were limited by the relatively low number and heterogeneity of the intestinal transplant patients. In patients with donor T cell macrochimerism, the allografts had high GvH to HvG T cell clonal ratios. GvH clones were found in recipient bone marrow, and some of the GvH clones appeared earlier in ileal mucosa or blood, which is consistent with an intestinal mucosal origin.

The germline V gene sets CDR1 to MGHDK and CDR2 to SYGVNS. V trim: 2 bases; J trim: 2 bases; unmatched bases: 7. Taken from cysteine to phenylalanine, the CDR3 has 16 residues. Of the read, only the CDR3 DNA is kept; its 48 bases are in frame from base 1. A note on this clone: No cognate antigen has been identified for it. The record has no base qualities; no much larger clone is one base away.

The method behind the library was the immunoSEQ multiplex PCR assay. For most patients, genomic DNA was isolated using the Qiagen DNeasy Blood and Tissue Kit and was shipped frozen to Adaptive Biotechnologies for TCR sequencing. High-throughput TCR-beta CDR3 sequencing of genomic DNA from most patients was performed by Adaptive Biotechnologies. The authors processed their data as follows. Adaptive's ImmunoSEQ software was the source of the TCR sequencing data for approximately 18 patients, while three other patients were processed with MiXCR and VDJtools. To correct CD4 versus CD8 sorting errors, sequences present in both subsets at a frequency ratio below 5:1 were removed. CDR3 nucleotide sequences shared by donor and recipient were removed because the origin of these sequences could not be assigned. To count as alloreactive, a clone needed at least 2-fold expansion over unstimulated cells and a minimum CFSE-low frequency of 0.002% (template counts) or 0.001% (read counts). A clone was considered mappable if detected in the sequenced pre-transplant spleen, lymph node, or MLR CFSE-low populations of the donor or recipient. The cumulative frequency of alloreactive clones was calculated as a percentage of all sequences, weighted by copy number. In its TCRdb copy, this immuneACCESS table keeps in-frame sequences only and misses some clones. Where compared with another copy, unresolved V genes explain less than half of these, and the others have no known cause. That table supplies the V and J calls and clone size; D and trimming were determined from the DNA. In all, the sample holds roughly 110,000 clones, and 87% of those were seen once. The biggest ten clones account for about 0.75% of the sample.

The time point label, as the study defines it: cells obtained before transplantation from donor or recipient. CD3+CD4+ and CD3+CD8+ populations were FACS-sorted from unstimulated pre-transplant donor and recipient cells taken from spleen or lymph nodes. The rearranged segments are TRBV25-1 and TRBJ2-7; TRBD1 aligns with 9 central bases. This TCR came from a human donor who was the organ donor for an intestinal transplant. The sample consisted of unstimulated CD4+ T cells sorted from spleen or lymph node cells, taken before transplant. The nucleotide sequence reads as follows: TGTGCCAGCAGTGAAAAGGGACAGGGAGAAACCTACGAGCAGTACTTC. This translates into CASSEKGQGETYEQYF.